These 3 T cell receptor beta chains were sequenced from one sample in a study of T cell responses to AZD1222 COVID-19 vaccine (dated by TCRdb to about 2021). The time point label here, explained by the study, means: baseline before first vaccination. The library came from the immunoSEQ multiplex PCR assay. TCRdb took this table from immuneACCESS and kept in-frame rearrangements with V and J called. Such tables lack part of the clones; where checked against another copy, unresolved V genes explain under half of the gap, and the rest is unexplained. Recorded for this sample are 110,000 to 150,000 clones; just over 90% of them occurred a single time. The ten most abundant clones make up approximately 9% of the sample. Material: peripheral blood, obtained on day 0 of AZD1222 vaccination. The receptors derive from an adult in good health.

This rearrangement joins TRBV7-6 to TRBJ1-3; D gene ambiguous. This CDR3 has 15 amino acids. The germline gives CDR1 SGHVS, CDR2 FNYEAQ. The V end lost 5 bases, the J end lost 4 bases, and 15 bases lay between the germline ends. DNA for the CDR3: TGTGCCAGCAGCCCTCGCTTGGGAGCGGGAAACACCATATATTTT. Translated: CASSPRLGAGNTIYF. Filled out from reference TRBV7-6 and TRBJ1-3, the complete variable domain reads GAGVSQSPRYKVTKRGQDVALRCDPISGHVSLYWYRQALGQGPEFLTYFNYEAQQDKSGLPNDRFSAERPEGSISTLTIQRTEQRDSAMYRCASSPRLGAGNTIYFGEGSWLTVV.

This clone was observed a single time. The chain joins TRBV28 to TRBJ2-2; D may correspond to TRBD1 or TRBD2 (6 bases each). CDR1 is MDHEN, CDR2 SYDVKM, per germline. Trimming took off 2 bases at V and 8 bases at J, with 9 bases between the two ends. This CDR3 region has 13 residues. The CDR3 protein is CASSLGGTGELFF. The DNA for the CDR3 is TGTGCCAGCAGTTTAGGGGGGACAGGGGAGCTGTTTTTT.

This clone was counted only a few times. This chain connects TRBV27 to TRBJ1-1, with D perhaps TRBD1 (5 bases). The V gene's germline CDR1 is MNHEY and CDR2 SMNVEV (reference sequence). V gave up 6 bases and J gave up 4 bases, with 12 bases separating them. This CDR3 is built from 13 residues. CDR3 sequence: CASSWDRGTEAFF. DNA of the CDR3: TGTGCCAGCAGCTGGGACCGCGGCACTGAAGCTTTCTTT.